This T cell receptor beta chain is from a study of shared clonotypes between healthy human individuals. Sequencing was performed with immunoSEQ multiplex PCR; in TCRdb, only in-frame clones are kept and a portion is missing. The sample holds 2 million or so clones, just under 95% seen once. Findings and limits, study-wide: Depth was large, yet rarefaction showed that sorted-subset sequencing was incomplete. Sampling was confined to blood; repertoires within tissues likely differ.

This clone was detected once. The target antigen is unknown. Positive CCR7 selection of CD45RO-negative cells yielded the naive CD8 cells, and terminally differentiated effector memory CD45RA+ cells were excluded. Sequencing was performed on naive CD8+ T cells sorted from blood. The source of this sequence is a man between 18 and 35 years old in good health.

For the CDR3, the DNA is TGTGCCTGGAGTGTACTGCTCCCGGCCACTGAAGCTTTCTTT. Translating gives CAWSVLLPATEAFF. This chain links TRBV30 with TRBJ1-1; D gene ambiguous. Germline CDR1 is GTSNPN and CDR2 is SVGIG (reference sequence). Between the trimmed V and J ends, which lost 0 bases and 4 bases, there was a span of 12 bases. This CDR3 spans 14 amino acids.